This T cell receptor (beta chain) was identified during a study of shared clonotypes between healthy human individuals. In the study overall: Plates per donor: three CD4 naive, three CD4 memory, two CD8 naive, one CD8 memory. Findings of the study overall: Clonotypes shared by all four donors outscored non-shared clonotypes in generation probability. Naive subsets typically showed greater estimated richness than memory subsets. Of the naive CD4 clonotypes, approximately 5% were shared across a few donors.

Worth noting for this clone: The antigen is unknown.

This CDR3 contains 10 residues. The germline V gene encodes CDR1 DFQATT and CDR2 SNEGSKA (reference sequence). V was clipped by 1 base and J by 7 bases, with 5 bases between them. Data came from immunoSEQ multiplex PCR; TCRdb stores just in-frame clones and leaves some out. Altogether about 2.4 million clones are present, over 85% being singletons, with the ten largest covering 0.36%. The sample consisted of naive CD4+ T cells from PBMCs. The subset here: CD45RA+ positively selected. This TCR derives from a man aged 18 to 30 in good health. Some clones in this sample may be carry-over from other donors' samples. The chain employs TRBV20-1 and TRBJ2-7; D gene unclear. Written as DNA, the CDR3 is TGCAGTGCTAGAGCCGCGGAGCAGTACTTC. It translates to CSARAAEQYF.